Below, 13 T cell receptor beta chains from the same sample are listed, as sequenced in a study of cytomegalovirus exposure and HLA in healthy donors. Use of 60 Vbeta and 13 Jbeta primers characterized the PCR. The repertoire was sequenced with immunoSEQ multiplex PCR; TCRdb's copy has only in-frame clones and lacks some. The sample lists around 150,000 clones, 60% to 80% occurring once. The sample consisted of PBMCs. Source of these receptors: a man between 18 and 29 years old in good health and CMV-seropositive.

This rearrangement joins TRBV7-3 to TRBJ2-7; tentative D call: TRBD2 (5 bases). V lost 6 bases and J 5 bases, leaving 17 bases between the germline ends. This CDR3 region has 14 residues. Germline values: CDR1 SGHTA, CDR2 FQGTGA. The CDR3 DNA is TGTGCCAGCAGTTTCGGTGGTGGGCGGGACGAGCAGTACTTC. As protein: CASSFGGGRDEQYF.

As to this clone: At one boundary the junction diverges from the germline segment, which might be a read error. The chain is built from TRBV28 and TRBJ2-7; 7 positions match TRBD1. Germline V gives CDR1 MDHEN, CDR2 SYDVKM. The CDR3 extends over 12 amino acids. The DNA of the CDR3 is TGTGCCAGCAGGATCCGACCGGGACAGTGGAGCTTC. Translation gives CASRIRPGQWSF.

The chain links TRBV9 to TRBJ2-6, with D unresolved. In germline, CDR1 is SGDLS, CDR2 YYNGEE. The CDR3 is 14 amino acids. Trimming removed 1 base from V and 0 bases from J, with 2 bases in between. This CDR3 is CASSVYSGANVLTF. CDR3 bases: TGTGCCAGCAGCGTATACTCTGGGGCCAACGTCCTGACTTTC.

This chain links TRBV30 with TRBJ1-2; D not resolved. CDR3 size: 21 residues. Germline-derived CDR1 and CDR2 are GTSNPN and SVGIG (reference sequence). The V gene lost 1 base and the J gene lost 0 bases, with 30 bases spanning the gap. The CDR3 sequence: CAWSGPRQVEYDMIANYGYTF. CDR3 in DNA: TGTGCCTGGAGTGGCCCCCGTCAGGTAGAATATGATATGATAGCTAACTATGGCTACACCTTC.

Worth noting for this clone: One end of the junction does not line up with germline, which may come from a read error. The rearrangement joins TRBV23-1 to TRBJ1-5; 9 nucleotides line up with TRBD1. TRBV23-1 has ORF status, its function being uncertain. CDR3 length: 16 residues. DNA for the CDR3: TGCGCCAGCAATCAACAGGGGGCGGAGAGCAATCAGCCCCAGCATTTT. Its protein product is CASNQQGAESNQPQHF.

The rearrangement links TRBV10-3 to TRBJ2-7, with D maybe TRBD2 (5 bases). The CDR3 is 14 amino acids. Germline V gives CDR1 ENHRY, CDR2 SYGVKD. V lost 3 bases, J lost 2 bases, and 11 bases lay in between. CDR3 residues: CAISDNSVPYEQYF. CDR3 DNA sequence: TGTGCCATCAGTGATAATAGCGTCCCCTACGAGCAGTACTTC.

This rearrangement joins TRBV7-8 to TRBJ2-5; TRBD1 matches 7 bases. The DNA matches TRBJ2-7 better at its end, which makes the J call doubtful. The CDR3 has 13 residues. Germline lookup yields CDR1 SGHVS and CDR2 FQNEAQ. CDR3 DNA sequence: TGTGCCAGCGGGGCAGGGGGAATCTACGAGCAGTACTTC. The encoded protein is CASGAGGIYEQYF.

This clone showed up just once. The V call is TRBV29-1, the J call TRBJ1-2; a possible D gene is TRBD1 (5 bases). V was clipped by 0 bases and J by 2 bases, with 10 bases between them. Germline V CDR1 and CDR2: SQVTM, ANQGSEA. The CDR3 loop spans 14 amino acids. DNA of the CDR3: TGCAGCGTTGAAGAGGACAAACGCAACTATGGCTACACCTTC. Residues: CSVEEDKRNYGYTF.

The chain employs TRBV27 and TRBJ1-4; 11 bases are shared with TRBD1. Germline V lookup: CDR1 MNHEY, CDR2 SMNVEV (reference sequence). The CDR3 is 14 amino acids. Unmatched junction bases numbered 5, after V lost 6 bases and J lost 8 bases. The CDR3 region has the DNA TGTGCCAGCAGCGGACAGGGGGCGGGGGAAAAACTGTTTTTT. Translating gives CASSGQGAGEKLFF.

The chain carries TRBV5-8 and TRBJ2-6, with TRBD1 matching over 7 bases. The germline V gene has CDR1 SGHTS and CDR2 YDEGEE. CDR3 length equals 17 residues. With V trimmed by 0 bases and J by 2 bases, 5 bases remained unmatched. In nucleotides, the CDR3 is TGTGCCAGCAGCTTGGGACAGGGTTTGCCTGGGGCCAACGTCCTGACTTTC. Translating it yields CASSLGQGLPGANVLTF.

This chain uses TRBV19 with TRBJ1-1; perhaps TRBD1 as D (5 bases). V lost 7 bases and J lost 5, with 11 bases in between. The CDR3 sequence is 12 residues long. Germline-derived CDR1 and CDR2 are LNHDA and SQIVND (reference sequence). Here the CDR3 reads CASTMGGTEAFF. DNA of the CDR3: TGTGCCAGTACCATGGGGGGAACTGAAGCTTTCTTT.

As for this clone: One end of the junction does not line up with germline, which may come from a read error. V is TRBV7-9 and J is TRBJ2-7; unclear D gene. The germline V gene has CDR1 SEHNR and CDR2 FQNEAQ (reference sequence). This CDR3 contains 13 residues. The CDR3 here is CSSSLLQAYEQYF. The DNA of the CDR3 is TGTTCCAGCAGCTTGTTGCAGGCCTACGAGCAGTACTTC.

The chain couples TRBV4-1 to TRBJ1-6; D perhaps matches TRBD1 (6 bases). V shed 4 bases and J shed 7 bases, with 17 bases lying between them. Germline CDR1 and CDR2: MGHRA and YSYEKL. CDR3 length: 16 residues. CDR3: CASSRPTRGSNSPLHF. CDR3 nucleotides: TGCGCCAGCAGCCGCCCAACGAGGGGGTCGAATTCACCCCTCCACTTT.